Presented here are 21 T cell receptor beta chains from one specimen sequenced in a study of CD8 T cells in Susac syndrome. The authors reverse transcribed roughly 0.5 to 1 ug RNA with random hexamers. TCRdb reanalysed the immunoSEQ multiplex PCR reads using MiXCR and keeps one entry per CDR3 protein. The sample includes a few hundred thousand distinct CDR3 sequences, around 85% of them seen just once. Specimen: CD8+ T cells from PBMCs. The origin of the receptors is a human donor with multiple sclerosis.

V and J are TRBV12-3 or TRBV12-4 and TRBJ2-7; D may correspond to TRBD1 or TRBD2 (5 bases each). V dropped 8 bases and J dropped 0 bases, with 11 bases sitting between them. This CDR3 has 13 amino acids. This chain's CDR3 is CASGAGSSYEQYF. The CDR3 DNA is TGTGCCAGCGGAGCAGGGAGCTCCTACGAGCAGTACTTC.

The chain joins TRBV4-1 to TRBJ2-7; the D gene is possibly TRBD1 (6 bases). The germline V gene encodes CDR1 MGHRA and CDR2 YSYEKL. Trimming pared 5 bases from V and 0 bases from J, leaving 14 bases between. The CDR3 is made up of 15 amino acids. The CDR3 spells CASSTVQDSSYEQYF. CDR3 nucleotides: TGCGCCAGCAGCACCGTGCAGGACAGCTCCTACGAGCAGTACTTC.

CDR3 loop: CASSFPHPWLNTGELFF. The CDR3 DNA is TGCGCCAGCAGCTTCCCTCACCCATGGTTGAACACCGGGGAGCTGTTTTTT. This chain uses TRBV5-1 with TRBJ2-2; D unclear. V lost 2 bases, J lost 1 base, and 15 bases lay in between. Germline V gives CDR1 SGHRS, CDR2 YFSETQ. The CDR3 is 17 residues long. Supplemented by reference TRBV5-1 and TRBJ2-2, the full variable domain reads KAGVTQTPRYLIKTRGQQVTLSCSPISGHRSVSWYQQTPGQGLQFLFEYFSETQRNKGNFPGRFSGRQFSNSRSEMNVSTLELGDSALYLCASSFPHPWLNTGELFFGEGSRLTVL.

The sample holds one count of this clonotype. The chain is built from TRBV7-9 and TRBJ2-2, with a possible D match to TRBD2 (5 bases). V lost 6 bases, J lost 5 bases, and 7 bases lay in between. Germline V gene sequence: CDR1 SEHNR, CDR2 FQNEAQ (reference sequence). This CDR3 contains 12 residues. CDR3 amino acids: CASRGATGELFF. CDR3 in DNA: TGTGCCAGCAGGGGAGCTACCGGGGAGCTGTTTTTT.

The chain employs TRBV10-2 and TRBJ1-1; D not resolved. The CDR3 is 14 amino acids. Germline V CDR1 and CDR2: WSHSY, SAAADI. Trimming shortened V by 6 bases and J by 3 bases, and 14 bases separated the two germline ends. The DNA for the CDR3 is TGCGCCAGCAGAGGACCTCTCGAGGACACTGAAGCTTTCTTT. Translated: CASRGPLEDTEAFF.

This rearrangement joins TRBV24-1 to TRBJ1-2; D is uncertain. This CDR3 contains 13 residues. Per the germline V gene, CDR1 is KGHDR and CDR2 is SFDVKD. With 0 bases removed from V and 4 bases from J, the gap between germline ends came to 5 bases. For the CDR3, the DNA is TGTGCCACCAGTGATTTGAAGAGCTATGGCTACACCTTC. It codes for CATSDLKSYGYTF.

This clonotype was seen once. The chain couples TRBV7-6 to TRBJ2-3; tentatively, D is TRBD1 (6 bases). In germline, CDR1 is SGHVS, CDR2 FNYEAQ. V lost 1 base and J lost 6, with 20 bases in between. The CDR3 is 17 residues long. The chain's CDR3 is CASSLGTGHYVGDTQYF. In DNA, the CDR3 is TGTGCCAGCAGCTTAGGAACGGGACATTATGTAGGGGATACGCAGTATTTT.

The chain employs TRBV9 and TRBJ1-6, with D hard to call. Between the trimmed V and J ends, which lost 1 base and 7 bases, there was a span of 12 bases. The germline CDR1 and CDR2 sequences are SGDLS and YYNGEE. This CDR3 spans 15 amino acids. CDR3 residues: CASSVSGGPNSPLHF. DNA for the CDR3: TGTGCCAGCAGCGTATCGGGAGGCCCAAATTCACCCCTCCACTTT.

This clonotype came up once. The DNA of the CDR3 is TGTGCCAGTAGTCCCCGCACCTGGGTGAACACTGAAGCTTTCTTT. This gives the protein CASSPRTWVNTEAFF. This chain joins TRBV19 and TRBJ1-1; D gene unclear. The length of the CDR3 is 15 residues. V lost 5 bases, J lost 0 bases, and 13 bases lay in between. Germline values: CDR1 LNHDA, CDR2 SQIVND (reference sequence).

The table lists this clonotype with a few counts. The rearrangement joins TRBV4-3 to TRBJ1-1, with TRBD1 identical over 9 bases. CDR1 LGHNA and CDR2 YSLEER come from the germline V gene. The CDR3 is made up of 16 amino acids. Trimming took 1 base from V and 3 from J; bases not matched to a gene: 6. CDR3 loop: CASSQGPGQGHTEAFF. The CDR3 nucleotides read TGCGCCAGCAGCCAAGGCCCGGGACAGGGCCACACTGAAGCTTTCTTT.

CDR3 DNA: TGTGCCTGGAGTGTTCAAGGTCGGTCACCCCTCCACTTT. Translated: CAWSVQGRSPLHF. The V call is TRBV30, the J call TRBJ1-6, with D unresolved. Trimming left V 0 bases short and J 10 bases short, with 10 bases between. The germline V gene has CDR1 GTSNPN and CDR2 SVGIG (reference sequence). The CDR3 length is 13 residues. Using reference TRBV30 and TRBJ1-6 for the parts outside the CDR3, the full variable domain is SQTIHQWPATLVQPVGSPLSLECTVEGTSNPNLYWYRQAAGRGLQLLFYSVGIGQISSEVPQNLSASRPQDRQFILSSKKLLLSDSGFYLCAWSVQGRSPLHFGNGTRLTVT.

The chain carries TRBV2 and TRBJ2-5; 7 bases align to TRBD1. This CDR3 has 16 residues. CDR1 is SNHLY, CDR2 FYNNEI, per germline. V lost 6 bases, J lost 7 bases, and 17 bases stayed unmatched. CDR3 protein: CASRPRDSDEGGTQYF. DNA of the CDR3: TGTGCCAGCAGGCCCCGGGACAGCGACGAAGGTGGGACCCAGTACTTC.

The V gene is TRBV7-9, the J gene TRBJ2-1; 8 bases line up with TRBD1. Germline CDR1 and CDR2: SEHNR and FQNEAQ (reference sequence). The CDR3 runs 13 residues. The trim removed 8 bases at V and 4 bases at J, leaving 4 bases unmatched. Here the CDR3 reads CASWQGAYNEQFF. As DNA, the CDR3 is TGTGCCAGCTGGCAGGGGGCTTACAATGAGCAGTTCTTC.

The chain employs TRBV7-8 and TRBJ1-2; D gene uncertain. V lost 7 bases and J lost 3, with 12 bases in between. CDR1 is SGHVS, CDR2 FQNEAQ, per germline. The CDR3 covers 13 residues. The CDR3 sequence: CASTSGRYYGYTF. In nucleotides, the CDR3 is TGTGCCAGCACCTCCGGACGGTACTATGGCTACACCTTC.

This chain joins TRBV27 and TRBJ1-5, with D perhaps matching TRBD1 (5 bases). Trimming cost V 3 bases and J 2 bases, with 11 bases left between them. Germline V gene sequence: CDR1 MNHEY, CDR2 SMNVEV (reference sequence). The CDR3 length is 15 residues. In DNA, the CDR3 is TGTGCCAGCAGTTTTCTAGGGGTTGGCAATCAGCCCCAGCATTTT. This codes for CASSFLGVGNQPQHF.

The V and J genes are TRBV19 and TRBJ2-3, with 10 bases that match TRBD2. With V trimmed by 7 bases and J by 1 base, 11 bases remained unmatched. Germline lookup yields CDR1 LNHDA and CDR2 SQIVND (reference sequence). This CDR3 comprises 17 residues. This CDR3 reads CASNGSGRPSGTDTQYF. The CDR3 DNA follows: TGTGCCAGTAATGGTAGCGGGAGGCCCTCGGGCACAGATACGCAGTATTTT.

The gene calls are TRBV30 and TRBJ1-5; tentatively, D is TRBD1 (5 bases). V was trimmed by 4 bases and J by 4 bases, leaving 14 bases between them. The CDR3 extends over 14 amino acids. Germline V gene lookup returns CDR1 GTSNPN and CDR2 SVGIG (reference sequence). The CDR3 DNA reads as TGTGCCTGGACCCCGGGACTGGGTAATCAGCCCCAGCATTTT. Translating it yields CAWTPGLGNQPQHF.

The chain employs TRBV27 and TRBJ2-3; 9 bases agree with TRBD2. This CDR3 comprises 17 residues. The germline CDR1 and CDR2 sequences are MNHEY and SMNVEV (reference sequence). Losses at the gene ends were 2 bases for V and 3 bases for J; bases not matched to a gene: 9. The CDR3 DNA reads as TGTGCCAGCAGTTTAATACCAGCGGGGGGTGGTACAGATACGCAGTATTTT. It is translated as CASSLIPAGGGTDTQYF.

The chain is built from TRBV6-6 and TRBJ2-7; D gene uncertain. CDR1 is MNHNY, CDR2 SVGAGI, per germline (reference sequence). V lost 6 bases to trimming and J lost 4 bases, with 7 bases between them. The CDR3 covers 11 residues. The CDR3 loop is CASSDVYEQYF. In DNA form, the CDR3 reads TGTGCCAGCAGCGACGTTTACGAGCAGTACTTC.

This sequence joins TRBV6-6 and TRBJ2-7; D not resolved. The CDR3 loop spans 13 amino acids. Germline CDR1 is MNHNY and CDR2 is SVGAGI (reference sequence). The V end was cut by 2 bases, the J end by 2 bases, with 7 bases between. CDR3 nucleotide sequence: TGTGCCAGCAGTTACGTGGAGCCCTACGAGCAGTACTTC. It yields the protein CASSYVEPYEQYF.

The chain recombines TRBV15 with TRBJ2-1; 7 bases line up with TRBD2. The CDR3 consists of 16 residues. With 2 bases clipped from V and 11 bases from J, the junction kept 15 bases outside the gene matches. Germline V gene data show CDR1 as LNHNV and CDR2 as YYDKDF (reference sequence). In DNA, the CDR3 is TGTGCCACCAGCAGACCTCCCCCGTCGCGGGAGCATCAGCAGTTCTTC. Protein product: CATSRPPPSREHQQFF. Full variable domain (remainder filled in from reference TRBV15 and TRBJ2-1): DAMVIQNPRYQVTQFGKPVTLSCSQTLNHNVMYWYQQKSSQAPKLLFHYYDKDFNNEADTPDNFQSRRPNTSFCFLDIRSPGLGDTAMYLCATSRPPPSREHQQFFGPGTRLTVL.